The rows below give T cell receptor beta chains drawn from one sample of a study of T-cell reconstitution after alpha-beta-depleted transplantation in children. A single record per CDR3 protein comes from TCRdb applying MiXCR to the PCR reads. The sample records about 610,000 distinct CDR3 sequences, 25% to 30% being singletons. Specimen: PBMCs, collected before TCRalphabeta/CD19-depleted stem cell transplant. The source of these receptors is a boy younger than two with Wiskott-Aldrich syndrome, due to receive a stem cell transplant. CDR3s leave out the opening cysteine and the closing phenylalanine or tryptophan. Clone size, where shown, is once, few, many, or a class for clones that have expanded.

>TRBJ2-2|.|TRBV6-1
ASSVRSGVGTGELF
>TRBJ2-2|few|TRBV12-3/TRBV12-4
ASSLGHRRVRDAGELF
>TRBJ2-7|few|TRBV5-1
ASSLTSSGNWDEQY
>TRBJ1-4|few|TRBV5-1
ASSDPGQAPNEKLF
>TRBJ2-1|.|TRBV29-1
SVTGSPRNFNEQF
>TRBJ2-5|few|TRBV5-1
ASSRAGAGAPQETQY
>TRBJ2-3|.|TRBV5-1
ASSLVRAADTQY
>TRBJ2-5|.|TRBV5-1
ASSLNGGRQETQY
>TRBJ2-7|.|TRBV20-1
SAPGPGREQY
>TRBJ2-5|few|TRBV20-1
SARDSRPGGYWETQY
>TRBJ1-2|few|TRBV4-2
ASSQEREWGYGYT
>TRBJ1-1|few|TRBV15
ATSSPDSLNTEAF
>TRBJ2-1|few|TRBV20-1
SATKKSGIVYNEQF
>TRBJ2-7|once|TRBV5-1
ASSLSGTREVEQY
>TRBJ2-7|few|TRBV6-1
ASSRMGQSYEQY
>TRBJ2-3|many|TRBV7-9
ASSQLGGSPDTQY
>TRBJ2-1|few|TRBV10-3
AISDRQGVNEQF
>TRBJ2-7|.|TRBV28
ASSSVSGSSYEQY
>TRBJ2-1|.|TRBV5-1
ASSLSLIQSYNEQF
>TRBJ2-7|.|TRBV27
ASRVLRTGLYEQY
>TRBJ2-4|once|TRBV24-1
ATSDIRDPKNIQY
>TRBJ1-2|few|TRBV6-1
ASRGASFLAGYT
>TRBJ2-1|.|TRBV12-3/TRBV12-4
ASSLKRAGGYNEQF
>TRBJ2-5|.|TRBV5-1
ASSWRLAAETQY
>TRBJ2-2|.|TRBV10-3
AISEGRRTGELF
>TRBJ1-5|.|TRBV20-1
SAPTGPEQPQH